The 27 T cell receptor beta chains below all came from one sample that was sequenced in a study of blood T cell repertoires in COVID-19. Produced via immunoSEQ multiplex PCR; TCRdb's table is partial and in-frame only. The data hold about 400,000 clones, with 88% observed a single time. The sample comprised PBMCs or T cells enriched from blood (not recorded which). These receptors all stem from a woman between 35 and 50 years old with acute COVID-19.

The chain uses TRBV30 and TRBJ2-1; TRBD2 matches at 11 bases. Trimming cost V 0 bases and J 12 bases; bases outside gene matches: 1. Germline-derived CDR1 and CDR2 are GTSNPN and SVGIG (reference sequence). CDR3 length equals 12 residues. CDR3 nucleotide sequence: TGTGCCTGGAGTGTAGGGACTAGCGGGCAGTTCTTC. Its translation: CAWSVGTSGQFF.

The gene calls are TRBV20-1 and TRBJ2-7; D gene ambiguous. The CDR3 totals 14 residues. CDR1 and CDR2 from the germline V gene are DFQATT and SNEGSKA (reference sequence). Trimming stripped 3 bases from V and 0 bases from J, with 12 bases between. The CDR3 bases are TGCAGTGCTAGTCGTCCGACGGGCTCCTACGAGCAGTACTTC. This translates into CSASRPTGSYEQYF.

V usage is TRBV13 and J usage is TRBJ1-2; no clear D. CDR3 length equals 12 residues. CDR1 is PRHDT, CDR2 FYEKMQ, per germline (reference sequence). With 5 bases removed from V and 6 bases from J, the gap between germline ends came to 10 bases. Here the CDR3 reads CASSVHVDGYTF. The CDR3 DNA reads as TGTGCCAGCAGCGTTCACGTAGATGGCTACACCTTC.

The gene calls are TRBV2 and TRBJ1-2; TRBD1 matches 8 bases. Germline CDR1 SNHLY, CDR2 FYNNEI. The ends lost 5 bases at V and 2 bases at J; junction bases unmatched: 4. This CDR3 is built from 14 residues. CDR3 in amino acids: CASSKGQGNYGYTF. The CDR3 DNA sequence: TGTGCCAGCAGTAAAGGACAGGGCAACTATGGCTACACCTTC.

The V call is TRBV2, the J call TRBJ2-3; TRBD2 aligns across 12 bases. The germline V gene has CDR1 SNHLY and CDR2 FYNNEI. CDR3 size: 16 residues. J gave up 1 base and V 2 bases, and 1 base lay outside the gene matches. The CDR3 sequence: CASSETSGGRTDTQYF. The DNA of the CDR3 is TGTGCCAGCAGTGAAACTAGCGGGGGGCGCACAGATACGCAGTATTTT.

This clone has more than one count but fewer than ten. CDR3 DNA: TGTGCCAGCAGTGATCCCCCGGACAGGGCTGATGGCTACACCTTC. Its protein is CASSDPPDRADGYTF. The genes are TRBV6-1 and TRBJ1-2; TRBD1 agrees at 8 bases. CDR3 length: 15 residues. Unmatched junction bases numbered 9, after V lost 3 bases and J lost 6 bases. The V gene's germline CDR1 is MNHNS and CDR2 SASEGT.

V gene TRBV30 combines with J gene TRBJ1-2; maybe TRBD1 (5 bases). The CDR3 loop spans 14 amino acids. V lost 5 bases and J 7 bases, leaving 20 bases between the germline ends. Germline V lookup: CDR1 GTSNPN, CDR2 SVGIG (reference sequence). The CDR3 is CAWAPGVASSGYTF. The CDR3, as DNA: TGTGCCTGGGCCCCGGGGGTCGCATCGAGTGGCTACACCTTC.

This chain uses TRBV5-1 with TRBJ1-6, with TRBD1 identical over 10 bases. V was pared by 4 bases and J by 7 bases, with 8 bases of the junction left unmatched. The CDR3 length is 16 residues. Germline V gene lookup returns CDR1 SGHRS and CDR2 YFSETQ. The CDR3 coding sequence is TGCGCCAGCAGCGGGACAGGGGCTTTCTTAAATTCACCCCTCCACTTT. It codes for CASSGTGAFLNSPLHF. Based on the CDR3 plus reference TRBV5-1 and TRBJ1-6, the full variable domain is KAGVTQTPRYLIKTRGQQVTLSCSPISGHRSVSWYQQTPGQGLQFLFEYFSETQRNKGNFPGRFSGRQFSNSRSEMNVSTLELGDSALYLCASSGTGAFLNSPLHFGNGTRLTVT.

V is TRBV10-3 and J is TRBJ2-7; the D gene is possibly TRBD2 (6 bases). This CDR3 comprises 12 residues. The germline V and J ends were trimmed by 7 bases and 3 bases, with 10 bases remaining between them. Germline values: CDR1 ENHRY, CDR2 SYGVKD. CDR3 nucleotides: TGTGCCATCAATACCGGGGGCTACGAGCAGTACTTC. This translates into CAINTGGYEQYF.

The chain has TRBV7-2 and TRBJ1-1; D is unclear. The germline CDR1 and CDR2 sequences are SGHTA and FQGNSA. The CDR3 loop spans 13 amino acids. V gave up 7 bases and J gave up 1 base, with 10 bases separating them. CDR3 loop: CASNSNRNTEAFF. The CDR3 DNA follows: TGTGCCAGCAATTCAAACAGGAACACTGAAGCTTTCTTT.

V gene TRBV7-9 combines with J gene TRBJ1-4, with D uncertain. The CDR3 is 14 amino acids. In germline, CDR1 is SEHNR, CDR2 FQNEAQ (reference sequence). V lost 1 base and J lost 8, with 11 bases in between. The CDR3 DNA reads TGTGCCAGCAGCTTAGGCACCTTCGGGGAAAAACTGTTTTTT. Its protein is CASSLGTFGEKLFF.

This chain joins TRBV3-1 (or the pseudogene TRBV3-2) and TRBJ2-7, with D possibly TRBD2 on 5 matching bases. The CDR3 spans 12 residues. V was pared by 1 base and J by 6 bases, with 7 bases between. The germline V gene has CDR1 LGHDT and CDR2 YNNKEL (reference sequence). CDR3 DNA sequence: TGTGCCAGCAGCCAAGCGGGGAGCGAGCAGTACTTC. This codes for CASSQAGSEQYF.

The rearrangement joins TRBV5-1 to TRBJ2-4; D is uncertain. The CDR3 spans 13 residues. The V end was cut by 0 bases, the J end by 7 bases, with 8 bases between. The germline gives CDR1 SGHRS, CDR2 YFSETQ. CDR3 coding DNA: TGCGCCAGCAGCTTGGACAGTATGAACATTCAGTACTTC. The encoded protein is CASSLDSMNIQYF.

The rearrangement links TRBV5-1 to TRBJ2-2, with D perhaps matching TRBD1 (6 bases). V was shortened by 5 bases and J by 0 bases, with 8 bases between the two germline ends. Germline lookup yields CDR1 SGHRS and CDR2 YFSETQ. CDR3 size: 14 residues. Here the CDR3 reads CASRQGPNTGELFF. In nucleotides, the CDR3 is TGCGCCAGCAGACAGGGACCGAACACCGGGGAGCTGTTTTTT.

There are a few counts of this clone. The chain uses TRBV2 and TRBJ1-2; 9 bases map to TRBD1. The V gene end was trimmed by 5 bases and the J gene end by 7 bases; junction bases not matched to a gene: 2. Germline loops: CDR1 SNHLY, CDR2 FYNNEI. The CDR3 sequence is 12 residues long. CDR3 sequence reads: CASSTGGGGYTF. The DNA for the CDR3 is TGTGCCAGCAGTACAGGGGGCGGTGGCTACACCTTC.

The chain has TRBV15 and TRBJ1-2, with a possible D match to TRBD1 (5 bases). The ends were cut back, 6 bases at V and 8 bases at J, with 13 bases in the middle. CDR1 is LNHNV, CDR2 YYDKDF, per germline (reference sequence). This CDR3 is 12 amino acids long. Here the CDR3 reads CATRQDRRGYTF. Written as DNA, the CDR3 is TGTGCCACCAGACAGGATCGCCGGGGCTACACCTTC.

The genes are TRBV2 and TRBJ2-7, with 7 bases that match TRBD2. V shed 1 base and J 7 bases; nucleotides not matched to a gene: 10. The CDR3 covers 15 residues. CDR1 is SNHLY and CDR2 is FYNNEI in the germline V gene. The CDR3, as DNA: TGTGCCAGCAGTGAAGAGGGACTACCCTTCGGTGAGCAGTACTTC. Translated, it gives CASSEEGLPFGEQYF.

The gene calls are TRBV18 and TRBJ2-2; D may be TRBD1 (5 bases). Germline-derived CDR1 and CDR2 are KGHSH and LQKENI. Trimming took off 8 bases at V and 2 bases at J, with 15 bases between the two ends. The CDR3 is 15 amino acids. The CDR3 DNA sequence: TGTGCCAGCAGCACAGGAAGGGGCAACACCGGGGAGCTGTTTTTT. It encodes CASSTGRGNTGELFF.

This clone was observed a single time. The DNA of the CDR3 is TGTGCCAGCAGTTTAGATAATGAAAAACTGTTTTTT. Protein: CASSLDNEKLFF. The rearrangement links TRBV5-6 to TRBJ1-4, with D unclear. The germline V gene has CDR1 SGHDT and CDR2 YYEEEE. The CDR3 sequence is 12 residues long. Trimming removed 5 bases from V and 4 bases from J, with 6 bases in between. Based on the CDR3 plus reference TRBV5-6 and TRBJ1-4, the full variable domain is DAGVTQSPTHLIKTRGQQVTLRCSPKSGHDTVSWYQQALGQGPQFIFQYYEEEERQRGNFPDRFSGHQFPNYSSELNVNALLLGDSALYLCASSLDNEKLFFGSGTQLSVL.

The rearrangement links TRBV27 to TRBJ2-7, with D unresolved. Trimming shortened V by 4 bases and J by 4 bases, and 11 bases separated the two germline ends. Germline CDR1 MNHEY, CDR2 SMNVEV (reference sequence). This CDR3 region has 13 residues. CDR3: CASSWQKNYEQYF. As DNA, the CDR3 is TGTGCCAGCAGTTGGCAGAAGAATTACGAGCAGTACTTC.

The chain's CDR3 is CASSPRGYNEQFF. The CDR3 bases are TGTGCCAGCAGCCCACGGGGCTACAATGAGCAGTTCTTC. J is TRBJ2-1 and V is TRBV13; D is possibly TRBD2 (5 bases). The germline V gene encodes CDR1 PRHDT and CDR2 FYEKMQ (reference sequence). Deletions cut 5 bases from V and 3 bases from J, with 8 bases between. The CDR3 has 13 amino acids.

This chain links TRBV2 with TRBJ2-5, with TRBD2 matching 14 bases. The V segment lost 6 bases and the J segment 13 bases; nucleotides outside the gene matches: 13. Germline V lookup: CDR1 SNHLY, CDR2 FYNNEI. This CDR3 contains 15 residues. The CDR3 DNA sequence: TGTGCCAGCAGGGAGGGGACTAGCGGGGGCCTGGCGTTGTACTTC. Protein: CASREGTSGGLALYF.

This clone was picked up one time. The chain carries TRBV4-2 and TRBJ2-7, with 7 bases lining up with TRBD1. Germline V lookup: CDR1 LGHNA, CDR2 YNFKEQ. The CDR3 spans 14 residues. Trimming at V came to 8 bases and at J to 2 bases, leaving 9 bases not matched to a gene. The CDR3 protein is CASRLTGNPYEQYF. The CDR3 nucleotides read TGTGCCAGCCGATTGACAGGGAATCCCTACGAGCAGTACTTC.

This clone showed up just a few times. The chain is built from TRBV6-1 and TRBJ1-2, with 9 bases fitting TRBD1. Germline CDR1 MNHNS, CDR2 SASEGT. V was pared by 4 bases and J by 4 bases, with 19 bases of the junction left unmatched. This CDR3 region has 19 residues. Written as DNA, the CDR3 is TGTGCCAGCAGTGGACGGACAGGGGAGCCCTCCCTCTTCACCTATGGCTACACCTTC. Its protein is CASSGRTGEPSLFTYGYTF.

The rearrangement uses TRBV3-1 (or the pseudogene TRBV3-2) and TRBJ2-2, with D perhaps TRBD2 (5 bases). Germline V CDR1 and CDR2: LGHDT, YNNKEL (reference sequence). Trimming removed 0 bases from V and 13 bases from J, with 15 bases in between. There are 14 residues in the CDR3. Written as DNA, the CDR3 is TGTGCCAGCAGCCAAGATGGGGTTGGGAGCTTGCTGTTTTTT. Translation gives CASSQDGVGSLLFF.

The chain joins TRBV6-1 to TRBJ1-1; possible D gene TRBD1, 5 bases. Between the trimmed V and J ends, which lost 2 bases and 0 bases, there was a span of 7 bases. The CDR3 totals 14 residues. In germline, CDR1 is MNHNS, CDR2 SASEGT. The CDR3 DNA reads TGTGCCAGCAGTGAATGGGGGGTGAACACTGAAGCTTTCTTT. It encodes CASSEWGVNTEAFF.

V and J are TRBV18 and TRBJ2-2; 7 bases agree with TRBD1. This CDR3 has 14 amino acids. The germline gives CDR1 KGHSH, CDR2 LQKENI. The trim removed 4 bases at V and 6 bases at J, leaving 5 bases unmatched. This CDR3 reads CASSRSTGPGELFF. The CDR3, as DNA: TGTGCCAGCTCACGATCGACAGGGCCCGGGGAGCTGTTTTTT.